This record looks at one T cell receptor beta chain sequence and its context. Its target is unknown. Cultured CD4+ T-cell DNA underwent Oncomine TCR Beta short-read sequencing. TCRdb recomputed calls from the PCR reads with MiXCR, one row per CDR3 protein. The sample lists a few thousand distinct CDR3 sequences; about 39% were seen once. The CDR3 totals 14 residues. CDR1 and CDR2 (germline): ENHRY, SYGVKD. J was trimmed by 10 bases and V by 6 bases; bases with no gene match: 14. Documented treatment: roughly 11-day PBMC culture with coronavirus spike peptide pools or control peptides (ViraFEST assay). Ahead of the COVID-19 pandemic (2011-2018), the CD4+ T cells of the unexposed donor were collected. ViraFEST grew antigen-specific T cells using peptide pools, then sequenced TCRs. The data stem from a study of vaccination and CD4 T cells after COVID-19. Study context: Collection of post-COVID samples occurred a median roughly 110 days after diagnosis, spanning a range of 35 to 161. Overlapping peptides of the spike proteins of SARS-CoV-2, HCoV-NL63, HCoV-OC43 and HCoV-229E were used for cell stimulation.

Study outcomes and limitations: Vaccine-specific clones numbering 304 of 307 showed spike mono-reactivity in convalescent patients.

The chain recombines TRBV10-3 with TRBJ1-1; 7 nucleotides line up with TRBD1. The clonotype originates from a human donor in good health. Sequencing used CD4+ T cells from blood, cultured in vitro. The CDR3 DNA is TGTGCCATCAGCGTTGACAGAGAGCGACAGGGAGCTTTCTTT. It is translated as CAISVDRERQGAFF.